These T cell receptor beta chains were read from a single sample in a study of identical twins. MiXCR, applied by TCRdb to the 5' RACE reads, yields one record per CDR3 protein. Seen here are 1.5 million to 2 million distinct CDR3 sequences, less than 35% observed once, and the top ten hold about 0.3%. The material sequenced was cord blood. These receptors originate from a newborn girl in good health. Both conserved end residues are part of each CDR3. The order of the fields is D gene, clone size, V gene, J gene, CDR3 protein, CDR3 DNA. A D gene is named only where the DNA matches it firmly. Only part of the rows carry a size: once, few, many, or a class if the clone is expanded.

NA,NA,TRBV7-6,TRBJ2-7,CASSSLTGRGLYEQYF,TGTGCCAGCAGCTCCTTGACAGGCCGTGGCCTTTACGAGCAGTACTTC
NA,NA,TRBV12-3/TRBV12-4,TRBJ1-2,CASRLQGRHGYTF,TGTGCCAGCAGGCTACAGGGACGGCATGGCTACACCTTC
NA,NA,TRBV7-2,TRBJ2-1,CASSLASPSHNEQFF,TGTGCCAGCAGCTTAGCTTCGCCTAGCCACAATGAGCAGTTCTTC
NA,NA,TRBV27,TRBJ2-7,CASSLRPLSTGLSYEQYF,TGTGCCAGCAGTTTACGTCCCCTAAGTACAGGGCTCTCCTACGAGCAGTACTTC
NA,NA,TRBV29-1,TRBJ2-5,CSVASGGIKQETQYF,TGCAGCGTTGCGTCCGGCGGGATCAAGCAAGAGACCCAGTACTTC
TRBD1,NA,TRBV28,TRBJ1-6,CASNKPGQGFGSPLHF,TGTGCCAGCAATAAACCCGGACAGGGATTCGGTTCACCCCTCCACTTT
NA,many,TRBV5-1,TRBJ1-1,CASSFGGGNTEAFF,TGCGCCAGCAGCTTTGGAGGGGGGAACACTGAAGCTTTCTTT
TRBD2,NA,TRBV7-2,TRBJ2-1,CASSLIGRGNEQFF,TGTGCCAGCAGCTTAATCGGGAGGGGAAATGAGCAGTTCTTC
NA,NA,TRBV3-1,TRBJ2-1,CASSLRNYNEQFF,TGTGCCAGCAGCTTAAGGAACTACAATGAGCAGTTCTTC
NA,few,TRBV10-2,TRBJ2-7,CASMAGNEQYF,TGCGCCAGCATGGCCGGGAACGAGCAGTACTTC
NA,NA,TRBV6-1,TRBJ1-2,CASRAERTGITTLNYGYTF,TGTGCCAGCAGGGCCGAAAGGACGGGAATAACTACCCTTAACTATGGCTACACCTTC
TRBD2,few,TRBV2,TRBJ2-1,CASAREVYNEQFF,TGTGCCAGCGCACGGGAGGTGTACAATGAGCAGTTCTTC
TRBD2,few,TRBV11-2,TRBJ2-7,CASSFPLAGAYEQYF,TGTGCCAGCAGCTTCCCCCTAGCGGGGGCATACGAGCAGTACTTC
NA,NA,TRBV12-3/TRBV12-4,TRBJ2-1,CASSLAGAQETQFF,TGTGCCAGCAGTCTAGCAGGGGCTCAAGAGACCCAGTTCTTC
TRBD2,NA,TRBV13,TRBJ2-5,CAGSATSGHQETQYF,TGTGCCGGCAGCGCAACTAGCGGCCACCAAGAGACCCAGTACTTC
NA,NA,TRBV20-1,TRBJ1-2,CSIQGRNYGYTF,TGCAGTATCCAAGGACGGAACTATGGCTACACCTTC
NA,NA,TRBV7-2,TRBJ1-5,CASSTRQAYSNQPQHF,TGTGCCAGCAGCACTCGACAGGCCTATAGCAATCAGCCCCAGCATTTT
TRBD1,few,TRBV10-3,TRBJ1-2,CAISEWDRGVYGYTF,TGTGCCATCAGCGAATGGGACAGGGGTGTCTATGGCTACACCTTC
TRBD2,NA,TRBV12-3/TRBV12-4,TRBJ2-3,CASSLATEGLGSTDTQYF,TGTGCCAGCAGTTTAGCTACCGAGGGACTAGGTAGCACAGATACGCAGTATTTT
NA,NA,TRBV7-9,TRBJ2-7,CASSPTWDEQYF,TGTGCCAGCAGCCCGACCTGGGACGAGCAGTACTTC
TRBD2,NA,TRBV11-2,TRBJ2-4,CASSSTSGGNYNEQYF,TGTGCCAGCAGCTCGACTAGCGGGGGGAACTACAATGAGCAGTACTTC
TRBD2,NA,TRBV5-1,TRBJ2-3,CASKSGERSDTQYF,TGCGCCAGCAAGAGCGGGGAACGCTCAGATACGCAGTATTTT
TRBD2,few,TRBV5-1,TRBJ2-1,CASSALERGGPNEQFF,TGCGCCAGCAGCGCCCTCGAGCGGGGGGGCCCCAATGAGCAGTTCTTC
NA,NA,TRBV27,TRBJ2-5,CASSRSVGVRTRFRQETQYF,TGTGCCAGCAGTCGGAGTGTGGGGGTTAGGACACGCTTCCGACAAGAGACCCAGTACTTC
TRBD2,NA,TRBV7-2,TRBJ2-2,CASTRTSGGPFGELFF,TGTGCCAGCACCCGGACTAGCGGGGGCCCTTTTGGGGAGCTGTTTTTT
TRBD1,once,TRBV27,TRBJ2-7,CASNPDPYRGLRNEQYF,TGTGCCAGCAACCCTGATCCTTACAGGGGGCTAAGAAATGAGCAGTACTTC
NA,NA,TRBV10-3,TRBJ1-1,CAITRQMNTEASF,TGTGCCATCACCCGACAGATGAACACTGAAGCTTCCTTT
NA,many,TRBV11-2,TRBJ2-6,CASSLAAYSGANVLTF,TGTGCCAGCAGCTTAGCCGCATACTCTGGGGCCAACGTCCTGACTTTC
TRBD2,few,TRBV7-2,TRBJ2-5,CASSFRTSDETQYF,TGTGCCAGCAGCTTTAGGACTAGCGACGAGACCCAGTACTTC
NA,few,TRBV20-1,TRBJ2-7,CSARRGGDYEQYF,TGCAGTGCTAGGAGGGGCGGGGACTACGAGCAGTACTTC
TRBD2,few,TRBV2,TRBJ2-1,CASTSTSGKINEQFF,TGTGCCAGCACCTCTACTAGCGGGAAGATAAATGAGCAGTTCTTC
NA,NA,TRBV5-1,TRBJ1-5,CASSFTGLDSNQPQHF,TGCGCCAGCAGCTTTACAGGGCTTGATAGCAATCAGCCCCAGCATTTT
NA,NA,TRBV27,TRBJ1-1,CASSVSPSSGTEAFF,TGTGCCAGCTCAGTTTCCCCTTCAAGTGGCACTGAAGCTTTCTTT
NA,few,TRBV29-1,TRBJ2-2,CSVDRTNTGELFF,TGCAGCGTTGACAGGACAAACACCGGGGAGCTGTTTTTT
TRBD2,NA,TRBV3-1,TRBJ2-5,CASSPRTSGVEQYF,TGTGCCAGCAGCCCAAGGACTAGCGGGGTAGAGCAGTACTTC
NA,NA,TRBV28,TRBJ2-3,CASRPGLPPTDTQYF,TGTGCCAGCAGACCCGGGCTACCTCCCACAGATACGCAGTATTTT
NA,NA,TRBV21-1,TRBJ2-4,CASSKVQYF,TGTGCCAGCAGCAAGGTTCAGTACTTC
NA,NA,TRBV2,TRBJ2-5,CASSELGTQYF,TGTGCCAGCAGTGAACTTGGGACCCAGTACTTC
NA,NA,TRBV20-1,TRBJ1-1,CRTGVNMSTEAFF,TGCAGGACGGGGGTGAACATGAGCACTGAAGCTTTCTTT